These 27 T cell receptor beta chains share one sample of origin, sequenced in a study of cytomegalovirus exposure and HLA in healthy donors. PCR amplification relied on 60 Vbeta primers (plus 13 Jbeta primers). Measured with immunoSEQ multiplex PCR; TCRdb has only the in-frame clones, and not every one. This table has over 100,000 clones, roughly 80% appearing once. Specimen: PBMCs. These receptors all stem from a male donor in good health and CMV-seronegative.

This clone was counted only a few times. The chain links TRBV18 to TRBJ2-1, with TRBD1 matching over 9 bases. CDR1 and CDR2 (germline): KGHSH, LQKENI. This CDR3 contains 15 residues. V lost 6 bases to trimming and J lost 7 bases; unmatched junction nucleotides: 10. CDR3 coding DNA: TGTGCCAGCTCGACGAGACAGGGGGTAAGGAATGAGCAGTTCTTC. Translated: CASSTRQGVRNEQFF.

The rearrangement uses TRBV7-2 and TRBJ2-2, with 11 bases fitting TRBD2. This CDR3 has 16 amino acids. V was clipped by 5 bases and J by 4 bases; unmatched bases: 6. Germline-derived CDR1 and CDR2 are SGHTA and FQGNSA. The CDR3 DNA is TGTGCCAGCAGCCTCTCTAGCGGGGGGACCACCGGGGAGCTGTTTTTT. Translating it yields CASSLSSGGTTGELFF.

The CDR3 nucleotides read TGTGCCAGCAGCCCCTCATGGACAGGAGGGGACGAGCAGTACTTC. Its protein is CASSPSWTGGDEQYF. The chain links TRBV11-2 to TRBJ2-7; maybe TRBD1 (7 bases). V lost 5 bases and J lost 5, with 19 bases in between. The germline V gene has CDR1 SGHAT and CDR2 FQNNGV. CDR3 size: 15 residues.

The V and J genes are TRBV9 and TRBJ2-1; unclear D gene. The V and J ends lost 0 bases and 12 bases respectively, with 13 bases between them. CDR3 length equals 13 residues. The germline V gene has CDR1 SGDLS and CDR2 YYNGEE. CDR3 DNA: TGTGCCAGCAGCGTAGGCCCAGCCGAGGTGCAGTTCTTC. This translates into CASSVGPAEVQFF.

In nucleotides, the CDR3 is TGTGCCAGCAGCGTGGACAGCAGGGGTGGAGCTTTCTTT. Translating gives CASSVDSRGGAFF. The chain links TRBV7-2 to TRBJ1-1, with D possibly matching TRBD1 (6 bases). CDR1 and CDR2 from the germline V gene are SGHTA and FQGNSA. Trimming took 5 bases from V and 10 from J, leaving 17 bases between them. This CDR3 has 13 amino acids.

V is TRBV25-1 and J is TRBJ1-4, with D perhaps matching TRBD1 (5 bases). CDR1 and CDR2 (germline): MGHDK, SYGVNS. V lost 7 bases to trimming and J lost 4 bases, with 13 bases between them. CDR3 length: 14 residues. CDR3 sequence: CASTEWGDNEKLFF. The CDR3 nucleotides read TGTGCCAGCACCGAGTGGGGGGATAATGAAAAACTGTTTTTT.

The chain employs TRBV2 and TRBJ2-5; 8 nucleotides line up with TRBD1. J was trimmed by 4 bases and V by 5 bases; bases with no gene match: 9. Germline CDR1 is SNHLY and CDR2 is FYNNEI. CDR3 size: 15 residues. CDR3 region: CASSLQGVLGETQYF. The DNA for the CDR3 is TGTGCCAGCAGTTTACAGGGGGTCCTGGGAGAGACCCAGTACTTC.

This chain uses TRBV9 with TRBJ2-7; the D is unclear. The CDR3 runs 13 residues. Germline CDR1 SGDLS, CDR2 YYNGEE. The V and J ends lost 1 base and 0 bases respectively, with 5 bases between them. CDR3 sequence reads: CASSVSPSYEQYF. The CDR3 nucleotides are TGTGCCAGCAGCGTATCTCCCTCCTACGAGCAGTACTTC.

CDR3 sequence reads: CASSPNRQVPNEQYF. CDR3 sequence (DNA): TGTGCCAGCAGCCCAAACCGTCAGGTTCCAAACGAGCAGTACTTC. The rearrangement joins TRBV28 to TRBJ2-7; D gene ambiguous. Germline V gene lookup returns CDR1 MDHEN and CDR2 SYDVKM. Trimming took 6 bases from V and 5 from J, leaving 20 bases between them. CDR3 size: 15 residues.

The V and J genes are TRBV29-1 and TRBJ2-2; 8 positions match TRBD1. V lost 3 bases to trimming and J lost 6 bases; unmatched junction nucleotides: 9. This CDR3 has 15 amino acids. Germline V gene sequence: CDR1 SQVTM, CDR2 ANQGSEA. This CDR3 reads CSVEPPGQVSGELFF. The CDR3 nucleotides read TGCAGCGTTGAGCCCCCGGGACAGGTCTCCGGGGAGCTGTTTTTT.

The chain carries TRBV9 and TRBJ2-3, with 14 positions matching TRBD2. CDR3 size: 17 residues. With 4 bases clipped from V and 3 bases from J, the junction kept 7 bases outside the gene matches. Germline V gene sequence: CDR1 SGDLS, CDR2 YYNGEE. The CDR3 spells CASSSGLAGGWTDTQYF. DNA of the CDR3: TGTGCCAGCAGCTCCGGACTAGCGGGGGGATGGACAGATACGCAGTATTTT.

This rearrangement joins TRBV6-1 to TRBJ1-5; the D gene is possibly TRBD1 (6 bases). The CDR3 is 16 amino acids. V was cut by 4 bases and J by 3 bases, with 16 bases left in between. CDR1 and CDR2 (germline): MNHNS, SASEGT. The CDR3 spells CASSGAAGQSNQPQHF. In DNA form, the CDR3 reads TGTGCCAGCAGTGGGGCGGCCGGACAGTCCAATCAGCCCCAGCATTTT.

The chain uses TRBV7-2 and TRBJ2-7, with TRBD2 matching over 8 bases. Per the germline V gene, CDR1 is SGHTA and CDR2 is FQGNSA. J was trimmed by 3 bases and V by 5 bases; bases with no gene match: 3. The CDR3 totals 13 residues. CDR3 in DNA: TGTGCCAGCAGCCCGGGACTAGGCTACGAGCAGTACTTC. Protein sequence: CASSPGLGYEQYF.

This chain links TRBV10-3 with TRBJ2-1, with 7 bases that match TRBD2. The CDR3 totals 14 residues. After removal of 8 bases from V and 6 bases from J, the junction contained 10 bases not matched to a gene. Germline CDR1 is ENHRY and CDR2 is SYGVKD. CDR3 residues: CAIGPGLEGNEQFF. The CDR3 coding sequence is TGTGCCATCGGTCCCGGACTAGAGGGCAATGAGCAGTTCTTC.

The chain links TRBV7-3 to TRBJ2-1; D is undetermined. Per germline, CDR1 SGHTA and CDR2 FQGTGA. The CDR3 runs 14 residues. V was clipped by 2 bases and J by 6 bases, with 11 bases between them. This chain's CDR3 is CASSLLRSSNEQFF. Here the CDR3 DNA reads TGTGCCAGCAGCTTATTACGTAGCAGCAATGAGCAGTTCTTC.

The V gene is TRBV15, the J gene TRBJ1-1; 9 bases align to TRBD1. Germline trimming cut 3 bases from V and 2 bases from J; bases unmatched to any gene: 4. CDR1 is LNHNV, CDR2 YYDKDF, per germline (reference sequence). The CDR3 has 15 residues. The CDR3 reads CATSRDRGVNTEAFF. Written as DNA, the CDR3 is TGTGCCACCAGCAGGGACAGGGGAGTAAACACTGAAGCTTTCTTT.

The chain joins TRBV5-3 to TRBJ2-5, with D perhaps TRBD1 (6 bases). TRBV5-3 has ORF status, its function being uncertain. The CDR3 spans 13 residues. The V end was cut by 1 base, the J end by 6 bases, with 10 bases between. In DNA form, the CDR3 reads TGTGCCAGAAGCTTGACAGGGTTAAAGACCCAGTACTTC. Translated: CARSLTGLKTQYF.

The chain employs TRBV10-3 and TRBJ2-5, with D perhaps TRBD2 (6 bases). Per the germline V gene, CDR1 is ENHRY and CDR2 is SYGVKD. The CDR3 covers 14 residues. Trimming took off 11 bases at V and 0 bases at J, with 16 bases between the two ends. The CDR3 region has the DNA TGTGCCGTAAGTCGGACTACCGACCAAGAGACCCAGTACTTC. This gives the protein CAVSRTTDQETQYF.

This chain links TRBV11-2 with TRBJ2-7, with 11 bases that match TRBD2. Germline V gene sequence: CDR1 SGHAT, CDR2 FQNNGV. The CDR3 runs to 15 residues. Trimming cost V 4 bases and J 5 bases; bases outside gene matches: 7. The CDR3 region is CASSSIAGGPHEQYF. In DNA, the CDR3 is TGTGCCAGCAGCTCCATAGCGGGGGGGCCCCACGAGCAGTACTTC.

J is TRBJ2-7 and V is TRBV19, with D possibly TRBD1 on 5 matching bases. CDR3 length: 15 amino acids. The ends were cut back, 3 bases at V and 7 bases at J, with 19 bases in the middle. Germline CDR1 is LNHDA and CDR2 is SQIVND (reference sequence). As DNA, the CDR3 is TGTGCCAGTAGTATCAGAACAGGCGCCGCAAGGGAGCAGTACTTC. Translation gives CASSIRTGAAREQYF.

This chain links TRBV30 with TRBJ1-1; 7 bases fit TRBD1. Per germline, CDR1 GTSNPN and CDR2 SVGIG (reference sequence). The CDR3 contains 12 residues. V lost 5 bases to trimming and J lost 7 bases; unmatched junction nucleotides: 7. CDR3 sequence: CAWDGQAGEAFF. The CDR3 DNA sequence: TGTGCCTGGGACGGACAGGCTGGTGAAGCTTTCTTT.

The rearrangement joins TRBV10-1 to TRBJ1-6, with D uncertain. This CDR3 comprises 17 residues. Germline lookup yields CDR1 WNHNN and CDR2 SYGVQD (reference sequence). Trimming removed 1 base from V and 0 bases from J, with 10 bases in between. The DNA of the CDR3 is TGCGCCAGCAGTGAGTACCCAAGGAGCTCCTATAATTCACCCCTCCACTTT. Translated: CASSEYPRSSYNSPLHF.

This chain links TRBV5-3 with TRBJ2-7, with a tentative D call TRBD1 (6 bases). TRBV5-3 is known as an ORF, though its function is uncertain. CDR3 length: 14 residues. V dropped 9 bases and J dropped 5 bases, with 21 bases sitting between them. The CDR3 is CAINPAGAMDEQYF. CDR3 bases: TGTGCCATCAATCCCGCAGGGGCCATGGACGAGCAGTACTTC.

The table lists this clone with a few counts. The chain employs TRBV28 and TRBJ1-5; D perhaps matches TRBD1 (5 bases). CDR1 is MDHEN and CDR2 is SYDVKM in the germline V gene. V lost 6 bases and J lost 4, with 13 bases in between. This CDR3 spans 14 amino acids. The CDR3 sequence: CASSPGHLNQPQHF. DNA of the CDR3: TGTGCCAGCAGCCCTGGACACCTAAATCAGCCCCAGCATTTT. Full variable domain (missing parts from reference TRBV28 and TRBJ1-5): DVKVTQSSRYLVKRTGEKVFLECVQDMDHENMFWYRQDPGLGLRLIYFSYDVKMKEKGDIPEGYSVSREKKERFSLILESASTNQTSMYLCASSPGHLNQPQHFGDGTRLSIL.

V usage is TRBV13 and J usage is TRBJ1-2; no definite D call. The CDR3 spans 14 residues. Trimming cost V 3 bases and J 4 bases, with 12 bases left between them. CDR1 and CDR2 (germline): PRHDT, FYEKMQ (reference sequence). The DNA for the CDR3 is TGTGCCAGCAGCTTTCGAGGGCGCGGCTATGGCTACACCTTC. This sequence encodes CASSFRGRGYGYTF. The full variable domain, rest sourced from reference TRBV13 and TRBJ1-2, is AAGVIQSPRHLIKEKRETATLKCYPIPRHDTVYWYQQGPGQDPQFLISFYEKMQSDKGSIPDRFSAQQFSDYHSELNMSSLELGDSALYFCASSFRGRGYGYTFGSGTRLTVV.

This clone was observed a handful of times. This chain links TRBV27 with TRBJ1-2, with TRBD1 matching over 8 bases. CDR1 is MNHEY and CDR2 is SMNVEV in the germline V gene (reference sequence). V lost 2 bases, J lost 7 bases, and 9 bases stayed unmatched. There are 15 residues in the CDR3. This CDR3 reads CASSLHRGVISGYTF. CDR3 DNA: TGTGCCAGCAGTTTACACAGGGGGGTCATTAGTGGCTACACCTTC.

The chain uses TRBV5-1 and TRBJ2-3; 8 bases agree with TRBD1. After removal of 5 bases from V and 4 bases from J, the junction contained 6 bases not matched to a gene. Germline V gene data show CDR1 as SGHRS and CDR2 as YFSETQ. The CDR3 covers 14 residues. The CDR3 sequence is CASSHGQGPDTQYF. The CDR3 DNA sequence: TGCGCCAGCAGTCACGGACAGGGCCCAGATACGCAGTATTTT.